This T cell receptor (beta chain) derives from a study of blood T cell repertoires in COVID-19. Study at large: COVID-19 samples, acute and convalescent, were from the United States, Italy and Spain.

Original methodology: Counts of nucleated cells, estimated from reference gene primer amplification, were obtained. Data came from immunoSEQ multiplex PCR; TCRdb stores just in-frame clones and leaves some out. V and J calls and clone size are those listed in that table; D and trimming were worked out from the DNA. Found here are roughly 260,000 clones, around 90% of them singletons; the top ten hold 4%. This CDR3 is built from 13 residues. The germline V gene has CDR1 GTSNPN and CDR2 SVGIG (reference sequence). Trimming removed 5 bases from V and 7 bases from J; junction bases left unmatched: 5. The sequenced material came from peripheral blood. The chain links TRBV30 to TRBJ2-2, with 9 positions matching TRBD1. This clonotype originated in a man aged 60-69 years who had recovered from COVID-19. The CDR3 region has the DNA TGTGCCTGGGGTGGACAGGGGAGCGGGGAGCTGTTTTTT. This codes for CAWGGQGSGELFF.